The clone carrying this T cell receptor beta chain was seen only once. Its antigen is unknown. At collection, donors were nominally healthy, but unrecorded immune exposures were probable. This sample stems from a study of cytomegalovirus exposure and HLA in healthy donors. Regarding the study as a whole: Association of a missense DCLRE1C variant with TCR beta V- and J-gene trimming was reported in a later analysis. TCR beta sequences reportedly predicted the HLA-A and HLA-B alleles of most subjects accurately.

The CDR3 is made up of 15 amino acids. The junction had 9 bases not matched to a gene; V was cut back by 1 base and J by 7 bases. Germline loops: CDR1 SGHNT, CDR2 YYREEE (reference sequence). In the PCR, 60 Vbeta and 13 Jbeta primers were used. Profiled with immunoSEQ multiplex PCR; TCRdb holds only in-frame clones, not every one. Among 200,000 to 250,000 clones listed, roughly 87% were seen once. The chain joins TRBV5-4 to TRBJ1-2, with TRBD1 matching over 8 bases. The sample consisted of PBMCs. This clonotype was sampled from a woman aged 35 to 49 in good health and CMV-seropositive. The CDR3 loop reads CASSLSAGGISGYTF. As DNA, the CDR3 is TGTGCCAGCAGCTTGTCGGCAGGGGGCATTAGTGGCTACACCTTC.